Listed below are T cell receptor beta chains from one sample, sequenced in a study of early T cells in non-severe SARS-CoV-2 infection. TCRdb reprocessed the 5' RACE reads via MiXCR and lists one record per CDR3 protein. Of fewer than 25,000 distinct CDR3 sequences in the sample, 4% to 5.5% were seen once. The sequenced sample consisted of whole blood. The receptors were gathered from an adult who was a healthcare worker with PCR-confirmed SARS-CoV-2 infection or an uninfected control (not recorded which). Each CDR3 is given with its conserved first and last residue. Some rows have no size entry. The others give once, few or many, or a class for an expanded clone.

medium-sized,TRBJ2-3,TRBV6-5,CASSYSIEGVGTDTQYF
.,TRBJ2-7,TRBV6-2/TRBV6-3,CASTDPGAEQYF
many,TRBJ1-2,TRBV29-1,CSVAGYNYGYTF
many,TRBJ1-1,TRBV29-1,CSGEQGTGVTEAFF
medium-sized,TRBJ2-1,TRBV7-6,CASSLGFSGGNPEQFF
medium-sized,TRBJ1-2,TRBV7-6,CASSLAGQSYTF
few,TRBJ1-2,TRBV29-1,CSVDRDPNYGYTF
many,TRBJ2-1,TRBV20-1,CSASVPSSGGEQFF
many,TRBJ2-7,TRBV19,CASRGAGGPHEQYF
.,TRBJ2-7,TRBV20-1,CSARTSLAGGFYEQYF
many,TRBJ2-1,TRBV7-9,CASSLQGTLSNEQFF
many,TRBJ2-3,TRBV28,CAILRTSGMGTDTQYF
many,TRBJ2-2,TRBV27,CASSIVPGELFF
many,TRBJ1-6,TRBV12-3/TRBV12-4,CASSFRDRGSPLHF
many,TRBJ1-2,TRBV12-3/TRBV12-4,CASSPETGTAWYGYTF
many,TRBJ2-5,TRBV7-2,CASSRDHQGTQYF
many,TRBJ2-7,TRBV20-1,CSARGVLATEQYF
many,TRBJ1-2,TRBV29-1,CSVGKDSYGYTF
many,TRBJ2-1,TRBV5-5,CASSEGLAEQFF
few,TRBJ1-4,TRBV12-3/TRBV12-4,CASSLTGLEEKLFF
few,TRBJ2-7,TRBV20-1,CSASGQSLSSYEQYF
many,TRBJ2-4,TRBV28,CASSPDNRAGGLAKNIQYF
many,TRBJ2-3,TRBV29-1,CSVEGTGDHYLTDTQYF
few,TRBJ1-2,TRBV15,CATSDGPYNYGYTF
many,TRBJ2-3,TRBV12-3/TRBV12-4,CASPPGQAVKSTDTQYF
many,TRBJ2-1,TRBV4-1,CASSGTSGSSYNEQFF
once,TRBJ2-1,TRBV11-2,CASRYFGSRYNEQFF